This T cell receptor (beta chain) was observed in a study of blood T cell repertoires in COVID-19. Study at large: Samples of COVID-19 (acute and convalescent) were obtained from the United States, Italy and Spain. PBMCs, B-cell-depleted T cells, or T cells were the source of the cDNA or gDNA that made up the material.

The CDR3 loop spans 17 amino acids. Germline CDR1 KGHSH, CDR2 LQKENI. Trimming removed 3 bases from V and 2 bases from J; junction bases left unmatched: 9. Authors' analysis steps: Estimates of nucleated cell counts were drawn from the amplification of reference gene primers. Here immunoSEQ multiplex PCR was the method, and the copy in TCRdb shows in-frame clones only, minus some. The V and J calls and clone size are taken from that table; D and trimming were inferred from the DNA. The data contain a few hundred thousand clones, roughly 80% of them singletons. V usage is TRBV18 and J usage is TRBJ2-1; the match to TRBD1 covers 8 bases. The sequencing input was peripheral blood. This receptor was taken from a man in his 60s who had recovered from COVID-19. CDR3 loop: CASSPPNRGLTYNEQFF. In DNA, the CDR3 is TGTGCCAGCTCACCGCCCAACAGGGGGTTGACCTACAATGAGCAGTTCTTC.